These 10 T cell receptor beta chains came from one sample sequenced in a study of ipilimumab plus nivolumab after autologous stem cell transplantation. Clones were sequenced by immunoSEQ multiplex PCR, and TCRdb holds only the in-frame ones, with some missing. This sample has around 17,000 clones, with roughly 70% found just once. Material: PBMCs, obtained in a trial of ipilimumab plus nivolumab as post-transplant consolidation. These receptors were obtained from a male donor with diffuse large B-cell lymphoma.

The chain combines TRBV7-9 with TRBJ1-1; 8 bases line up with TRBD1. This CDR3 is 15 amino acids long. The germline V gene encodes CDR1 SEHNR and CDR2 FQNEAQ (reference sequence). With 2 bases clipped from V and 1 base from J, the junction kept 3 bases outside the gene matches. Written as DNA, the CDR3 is TGTGCCAGCAGCTTACGTGGGACAGGGAACACTGAAGCTTTCTTT. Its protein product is CASSLRGTGNTEAFF.

CDR3: CASSYPGLAGINVKTDTQYF. The DNA of the CDR3 is TGTGCCAGCAGCTACCCGGGACTAGCGGGAATTAATGTGAAGACAGATACGCAGTATTTT. V usage is TRBV13 and J usage is TRBJ2-3; 13 bases line up with TRBD2. The CDR3 runs to 20 residues. Unmatched junction bases numbered 16, after V lost 4 bases and J lost 3 bases. Germline V lookup: CDR1 PRHDT, CDR2 FYEKMQ (reference sequence).

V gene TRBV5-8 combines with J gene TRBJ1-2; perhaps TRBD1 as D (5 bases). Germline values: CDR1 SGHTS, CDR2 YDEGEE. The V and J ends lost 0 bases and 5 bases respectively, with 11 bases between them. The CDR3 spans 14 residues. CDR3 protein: CASSLEGTWYGYTF. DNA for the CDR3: TGTGCCAGCAGCTTGGAGGGGACTTGGTATGGCTACACCTTC.

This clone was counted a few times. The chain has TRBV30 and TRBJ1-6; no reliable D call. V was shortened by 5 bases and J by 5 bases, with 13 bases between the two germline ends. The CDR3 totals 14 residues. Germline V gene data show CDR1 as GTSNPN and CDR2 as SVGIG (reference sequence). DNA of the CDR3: TGTGCCTGGGTATCGGGGTTGGATAATTCACCCCTCCACTTT. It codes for CAWVSGLDNSPLHF.

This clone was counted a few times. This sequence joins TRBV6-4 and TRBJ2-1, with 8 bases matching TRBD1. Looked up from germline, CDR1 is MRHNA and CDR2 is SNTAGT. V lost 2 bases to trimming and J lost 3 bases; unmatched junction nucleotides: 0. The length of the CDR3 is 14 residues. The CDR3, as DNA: TGTGCCAGCAGTGACGGACAGGGCTACAATGAGCAGTTCTTC. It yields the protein CASSDGQGYNEQFF.

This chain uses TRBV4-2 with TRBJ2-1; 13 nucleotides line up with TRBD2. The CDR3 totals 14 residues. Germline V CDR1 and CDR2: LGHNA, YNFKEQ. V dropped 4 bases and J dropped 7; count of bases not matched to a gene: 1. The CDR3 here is CASSRTSGSNEQFF. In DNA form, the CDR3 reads TGTGCCAGCAGCCGGACTAGCGGGAGTAATGAGCAGTTCTTC.

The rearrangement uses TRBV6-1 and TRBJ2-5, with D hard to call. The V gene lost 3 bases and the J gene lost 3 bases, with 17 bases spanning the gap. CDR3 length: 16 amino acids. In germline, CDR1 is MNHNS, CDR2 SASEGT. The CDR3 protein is CASSDLGFNHKETQYF. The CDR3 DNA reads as TGTGCCAGCAGTGACTTGGGATTCAACCACAAAGAGACCCAGTACTTC.

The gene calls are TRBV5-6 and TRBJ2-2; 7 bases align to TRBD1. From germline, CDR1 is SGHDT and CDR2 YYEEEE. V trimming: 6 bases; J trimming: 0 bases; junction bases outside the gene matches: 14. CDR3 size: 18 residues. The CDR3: CASTAESDRASNTGELFF. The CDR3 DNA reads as TGTGCCAGCACCGCTGAAAGTGACAGGGCGTCGAACACCGGGGAGCTGTTTTTT. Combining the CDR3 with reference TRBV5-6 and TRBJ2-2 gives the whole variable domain DAGVTQSPTHLIKTRGQQVTLRCSPKSGHDTVSWYQQALGQGPQFIFQYYEEEERQRGNFPDRFSGHQFPNYSSELNVNALLLGDSALYLCASTAESDRASNTGELFFGEGSRLTVL.

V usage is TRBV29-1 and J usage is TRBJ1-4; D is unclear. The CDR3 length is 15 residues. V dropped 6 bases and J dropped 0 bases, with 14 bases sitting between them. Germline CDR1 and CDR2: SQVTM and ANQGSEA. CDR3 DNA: TGCAGCGTAGCCGGACGGGATGCAACTAATGAAAAACTGTTTTTT. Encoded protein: CSVAGRDATNEKLFF.

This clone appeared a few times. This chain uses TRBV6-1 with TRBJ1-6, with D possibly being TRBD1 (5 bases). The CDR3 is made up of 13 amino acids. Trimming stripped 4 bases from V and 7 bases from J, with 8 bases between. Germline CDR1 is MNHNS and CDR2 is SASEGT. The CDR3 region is CASSGWTNSPLHF. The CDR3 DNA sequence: TGTGCCAGCAGTGGATGGACAAATTCACCCCTCCACTTT.